Listed below are T cell receptor beta chains from one sample, sequenced in a study of early stage breast cancer tumors. TCRdb's table, derived via immunoSEQ multiplex PCR, lists solely in-frame clones and lacks some. The sample shows about 69,000 clones, around 80% of them seen only once. Sequencing was done on a sample of blood. The origin of the receptors is a person aged 35-55 years with breast cancer. Both conserved end residues are part of each CDR3. D genes are given only for firm matches. Not every row has a clone size; where given, it reads once, few, many or a size class.

j_call d_call v_call clone_size cdr3_nt cdr3_aa
TRBJ1-5 . TRBV28 few TGTGCCAGCAGTTTGTGGGGGGGCCAGCCCCAGCATTTT CASSLWGGQPQHF
TRBJ2-7 . TRBV15 . TGTGCCACCAGCAGCCCAAATCGGGGGTCGAGTGAGCAGTACTTC CATSSPNRGSSEQYF
TRBJ1-1 . TRBV6-5 . TGTGCCAGCAGTTACTCATCAATGAGCACTGAAGCTTTCTTT CASSYSSMSTEAFF
TRBJ2-1 . TRBV30 . TGTGCCTGGAGAGTTCCGGGAGTCGGAAATGAGCAGTTCTTC CAWRVPGVGNEQFF
TRBJ2-7 . TRBV19 few TGTGCCAGTAGTTTCGGCCAGGGCATGTACTTC CASSFGQGMYF
TRBJ2-5 . TRBV6-1 . TGTGCCAGCAGTGAACTGCGGATCGGGGAGACCCAGTACTTC CASSELRIGETQYF
TRBJ2-3 . TRBV18 few TGTGCCAGCTCACCACCGAGCGTCAGAAGTTCAGATACGCAGTATTTT CASSPPSVRSSDTQYF
TRBJ2-7 . TRBV27 . TGTGCCAGCAGTCGCTCCACACCCTGGTACGAGCAGTACTTC CASSRSTPWYEQYF
TRBJ2-7 TRBD2 TRBV9 . TGTGCCAGCAGCGTAGATATGGGGGGGTCTTTTTACGAGCAGTACTTC CASSVDMGGSFYEQYF
TRBJ2-1 TRBD2 TRBV11-3 . TGTGCCAGCAGCACCAGGACTAGAGGCTACAATGAGCAGTTCTTC CASSTRTRGYNEQFF